The entry below describes one T cell receptor (beta chain). As yet, its antigen is unknown. With a J-beta primer mix and a sample-barcoded 5' primer, a second PCR ran about 7 to 12 cycles. Each cDNA molecule carried a tag from a template-switch adaptor that contained 12 random nucleotides. TCRdb reanalysed the 5' RACE reads using MiXCR and keeps one entry per CDR3 protein. The profile shows 650,000 to 900,000 distinct CDR3 sequences, around 62% of them singletons. Isolating PBMCs gave at least 6 million of these cells per sample. V gave up 6 bases and J gave up 4 bases; unmatched junction bases: 8. The CDR3 runs to 14 residues. Germline assignment: CDR1 SQVTM and CDR2 ANQGSEA. This entry comes from a study of blood T cells in healthy people across ages. Broader study findings: From one million sequenced T cells, diversity estimates were lower bounds. Older age went with lower TCR beta diversity per million T cells, in a roughly linear way.

The V and J genes are TRBV29-1 and TRBJ2-1; TRBD1 agrees at 8 bases. The TCR was taken from a man aged 25-40 years in good health. Sequencing was done on a sample of blood. CDR3 DNA: TGCAGCGTCCTGGGACAGGCTTTATACAATGAGCAGTTCTTC. Its protein product is CSVLGQALYNEQFF.